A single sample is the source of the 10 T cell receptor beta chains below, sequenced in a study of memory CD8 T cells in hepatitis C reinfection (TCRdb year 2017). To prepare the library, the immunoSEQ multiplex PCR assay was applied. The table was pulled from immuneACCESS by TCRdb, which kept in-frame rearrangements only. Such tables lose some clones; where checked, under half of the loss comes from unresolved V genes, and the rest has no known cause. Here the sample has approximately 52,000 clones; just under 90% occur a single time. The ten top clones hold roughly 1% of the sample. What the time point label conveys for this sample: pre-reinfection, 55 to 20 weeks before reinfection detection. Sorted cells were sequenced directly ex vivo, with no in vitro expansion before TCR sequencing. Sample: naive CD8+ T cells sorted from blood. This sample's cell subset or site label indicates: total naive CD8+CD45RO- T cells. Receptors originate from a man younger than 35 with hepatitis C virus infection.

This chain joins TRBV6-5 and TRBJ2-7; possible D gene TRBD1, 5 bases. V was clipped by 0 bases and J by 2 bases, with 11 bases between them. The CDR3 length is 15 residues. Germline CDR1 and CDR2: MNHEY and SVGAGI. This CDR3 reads CASSYSAGWAYEQYF. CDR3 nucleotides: TGTGCCAGCAGTTACTCCGCAGGGTGGGCCTACGAGCAGTACTTC.

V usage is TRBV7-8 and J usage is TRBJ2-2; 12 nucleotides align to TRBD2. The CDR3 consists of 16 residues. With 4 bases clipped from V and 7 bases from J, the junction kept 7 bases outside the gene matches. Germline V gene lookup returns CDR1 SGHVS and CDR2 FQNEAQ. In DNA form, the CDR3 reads TGTGCCAGCAGCTCTCCGGGACTAGCGGGTCTCGGGGAGCTGTTTTTT. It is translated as CASSSPGLAGLGELFF.

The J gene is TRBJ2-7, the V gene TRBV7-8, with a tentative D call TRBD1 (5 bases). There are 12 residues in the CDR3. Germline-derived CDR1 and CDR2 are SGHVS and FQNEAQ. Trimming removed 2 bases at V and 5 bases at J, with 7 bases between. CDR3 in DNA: TGTGCCAGCAGCTTATTCAGGGACGAGCAGTACTTC. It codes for CASSLFRDEQYF.

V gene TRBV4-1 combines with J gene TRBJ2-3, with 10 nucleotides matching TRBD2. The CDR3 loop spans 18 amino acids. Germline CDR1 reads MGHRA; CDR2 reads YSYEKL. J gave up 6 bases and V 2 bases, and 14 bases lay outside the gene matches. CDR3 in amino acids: CASSQSPPLAGEADTQYF. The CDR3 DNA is TGCGCCAGCAGCCAATCCCCCCCCCTAGCGGGAGAAGCCGATACGCAGTATTTT.

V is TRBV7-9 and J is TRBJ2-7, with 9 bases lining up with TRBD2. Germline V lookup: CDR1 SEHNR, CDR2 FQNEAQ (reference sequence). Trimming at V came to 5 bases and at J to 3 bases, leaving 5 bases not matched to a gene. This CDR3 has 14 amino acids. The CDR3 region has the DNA TGTGCCAGCAGCCCGGTTAGCGGGAGCTACGAGCAGTACTTC. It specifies CASSPVSGSYEQYF. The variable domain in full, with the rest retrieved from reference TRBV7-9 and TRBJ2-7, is DTGVSQNPRHKITKRGQNVTFRCDPISEHNRLYWYRQTLGQGPEFLTYFQNEAQLEKSRLLSDRFSAERPKGSFSTLEIQRTEQGDSAMYLCASSPVSGSYEQYFGPGTRLTVT.

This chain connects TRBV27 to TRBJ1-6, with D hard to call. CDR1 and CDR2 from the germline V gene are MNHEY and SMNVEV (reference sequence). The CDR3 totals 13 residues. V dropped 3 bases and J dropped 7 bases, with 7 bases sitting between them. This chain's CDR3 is CASSFNENSPLHF. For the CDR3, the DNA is TGTGCCAGCAGTTTTAATGAGAATTCACCCCTCCACTTT.

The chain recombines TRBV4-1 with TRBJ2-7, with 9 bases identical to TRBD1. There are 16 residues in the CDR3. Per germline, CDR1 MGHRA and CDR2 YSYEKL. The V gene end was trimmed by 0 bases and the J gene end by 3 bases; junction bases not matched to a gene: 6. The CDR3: CASSQDGTGRIYEQYF. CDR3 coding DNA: TGCGCCAGCAGCCAAGACGGGACAGGGAGAATCTACGAGCAGTACTTC.

CDR3 nucleotides: TGTGCCAGCAGCGTAGGCCCTCCTACCCTAGCGGGAGGGAATGAGCAGTTCTTC. Translation: CASSVGPPTLAGGNEQFF. The chain joins TRBV9 to TRBJ2-1; 12 bases map to TRBD2. Looked up from germline, CDR1 is SGDLS and CDR2 is YYNGEE. The J segment lost 7 bases and the V segment lost 0 bases, leaving 11 bases of the junction unmatched. CDR3 length: 18 amino acids. Full variable domain (outside the CDR3, taken from reference TRBV9 and TRBJ2-1): DSGVTQTPKHLITATGQRVTLRCSPRSGDLSVYWYQQSLDQGLQFLIQYYNGEERAKGNILERFSAQQFPDLHSELNLSSLELGDSALYFCASSVGPPTLAGGNEQFFGPGTRLTVL.

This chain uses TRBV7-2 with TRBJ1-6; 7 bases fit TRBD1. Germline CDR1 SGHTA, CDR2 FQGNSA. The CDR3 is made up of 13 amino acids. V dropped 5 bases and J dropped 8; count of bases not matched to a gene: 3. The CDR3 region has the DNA TGTGCCAGCAGCCCGACAGGGTATTCACCCCTCCACTTT. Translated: CASSPTGYSPLHF.

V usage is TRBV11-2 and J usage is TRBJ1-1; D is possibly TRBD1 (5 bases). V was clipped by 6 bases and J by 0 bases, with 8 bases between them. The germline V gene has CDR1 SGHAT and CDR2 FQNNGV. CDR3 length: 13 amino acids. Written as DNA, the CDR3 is TGTGCCAGCAGAGGAGGGGTGAACACTGAAGCTTTCTTT. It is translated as CASRGGVNTEAFF.